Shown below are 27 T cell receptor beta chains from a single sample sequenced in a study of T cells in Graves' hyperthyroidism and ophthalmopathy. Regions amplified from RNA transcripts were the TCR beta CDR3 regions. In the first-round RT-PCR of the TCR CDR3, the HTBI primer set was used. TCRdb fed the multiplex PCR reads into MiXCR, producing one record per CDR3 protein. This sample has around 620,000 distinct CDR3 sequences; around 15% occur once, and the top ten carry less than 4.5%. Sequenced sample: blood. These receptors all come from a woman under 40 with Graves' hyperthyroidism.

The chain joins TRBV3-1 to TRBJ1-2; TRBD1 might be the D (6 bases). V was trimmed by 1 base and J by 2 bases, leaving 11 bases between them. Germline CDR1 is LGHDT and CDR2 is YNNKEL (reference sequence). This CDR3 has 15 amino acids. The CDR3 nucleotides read TGTGCCAGCAGCCAAGGGACAGTAAGCAACTATGGCTACACCTTC. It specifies CASSQGTVSNYGYTF.

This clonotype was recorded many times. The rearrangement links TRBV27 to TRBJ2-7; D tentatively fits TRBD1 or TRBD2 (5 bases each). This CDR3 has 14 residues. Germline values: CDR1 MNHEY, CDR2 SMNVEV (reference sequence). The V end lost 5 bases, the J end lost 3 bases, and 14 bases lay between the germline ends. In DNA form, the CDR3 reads TGTGCCAGCAGTCCCAGGGACCGCAACTACGAGCAGTACTTC. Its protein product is CASSPRDRNYEQYF.

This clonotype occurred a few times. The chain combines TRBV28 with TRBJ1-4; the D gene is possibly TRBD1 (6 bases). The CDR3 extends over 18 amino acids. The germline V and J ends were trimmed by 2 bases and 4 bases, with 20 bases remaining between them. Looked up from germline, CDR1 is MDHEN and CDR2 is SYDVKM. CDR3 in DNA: TGTGCCAGCAGTTTAGAAATCCCCAGGGGCAGCGGTAATGAAAAACTGTTTTTT. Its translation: CASSLEIPRGSGNEKLFF.

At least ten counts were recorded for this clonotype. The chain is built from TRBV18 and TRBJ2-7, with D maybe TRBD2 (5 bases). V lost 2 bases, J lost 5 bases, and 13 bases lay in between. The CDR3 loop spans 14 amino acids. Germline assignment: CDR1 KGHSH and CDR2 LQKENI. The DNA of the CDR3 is TGTGCCAGCTCACCAATAGACTACTTCGACGAGCAGTACTTC. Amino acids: CASSPIDYFDEQYF.

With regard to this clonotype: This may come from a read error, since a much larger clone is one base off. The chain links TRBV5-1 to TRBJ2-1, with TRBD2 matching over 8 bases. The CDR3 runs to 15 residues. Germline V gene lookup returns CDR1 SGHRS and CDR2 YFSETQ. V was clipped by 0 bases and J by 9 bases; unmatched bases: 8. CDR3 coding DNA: TGCGCCAGCAGCTTGGTTTCTAGCGGGTTGCCTGAGCAGTTCTTC. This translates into CASSLVSSGLPEQFF.

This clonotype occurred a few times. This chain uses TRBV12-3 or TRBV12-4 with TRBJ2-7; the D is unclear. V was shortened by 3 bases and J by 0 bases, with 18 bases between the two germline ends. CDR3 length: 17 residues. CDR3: CASSFWAFGRNSYEQYF. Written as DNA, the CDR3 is TGTGCCAGCAGTTTTTGGGCATTTGGCAGAAACTCCTACGAGCAGTACTTC.

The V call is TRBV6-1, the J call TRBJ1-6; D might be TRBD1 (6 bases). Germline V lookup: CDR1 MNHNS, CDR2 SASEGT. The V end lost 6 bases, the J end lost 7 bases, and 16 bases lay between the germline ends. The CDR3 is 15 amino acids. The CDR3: CASSPPRGGNSPLHF. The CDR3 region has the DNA TGTGCCAGCAGCCCGCCCAGGGGAGGCAATTCACCCCTCCACTTT.

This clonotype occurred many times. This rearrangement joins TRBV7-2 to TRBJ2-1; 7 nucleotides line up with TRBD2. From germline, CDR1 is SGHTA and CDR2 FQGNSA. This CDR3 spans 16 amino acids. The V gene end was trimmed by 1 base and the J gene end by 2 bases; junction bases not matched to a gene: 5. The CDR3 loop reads CASSLGGLAAYNEQFF. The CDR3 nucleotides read TGTGCCAGCAGCTTAGGAGGTCTAGCGGCCTACAATGAGCAGTTCTTC.

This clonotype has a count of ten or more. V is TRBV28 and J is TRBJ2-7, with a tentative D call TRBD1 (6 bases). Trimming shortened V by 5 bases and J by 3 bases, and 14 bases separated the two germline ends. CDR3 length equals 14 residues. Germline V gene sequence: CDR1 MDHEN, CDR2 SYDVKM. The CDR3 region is CASSPQGIDYEQYF. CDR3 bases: TGTGCCAGCAGTCCGCAGGGGATAGACTACGAGCAGTACTTC.

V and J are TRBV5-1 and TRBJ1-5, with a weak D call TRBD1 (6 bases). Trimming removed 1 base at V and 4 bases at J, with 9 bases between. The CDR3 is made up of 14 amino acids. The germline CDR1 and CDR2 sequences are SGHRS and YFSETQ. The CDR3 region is CASSLIGGNQPQHF. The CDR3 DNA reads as TGCGCCAGCAGCTTGATAGGGGGGAATCAGCCCCAGCATTTT.

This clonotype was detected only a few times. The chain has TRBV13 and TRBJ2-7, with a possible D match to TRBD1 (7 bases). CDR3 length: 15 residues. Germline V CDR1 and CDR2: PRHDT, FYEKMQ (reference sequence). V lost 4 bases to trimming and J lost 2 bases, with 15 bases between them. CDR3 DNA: TGTGCCAGCAGCTCCGAGTGCGGGACAGCCTACGAGCAGTACTTC. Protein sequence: CASSSECGTAYEQYF.

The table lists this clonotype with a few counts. This CDR3 reads CASSHGLAANNEQFF. The DNA for the CDR3 is TGTGCCAGCAGCCATGGACTAGCGGCAAACAATGAGCAGTTCTTC. The rearrangement uses TRBV7-2 and TRBJ2-1; 10 nucleotides align to TRBD2. V was pared by 5 bases and J by 5 bases, with 6 bases of the junction left unmatched. The germline gives CDR1 SGHTA, CDR2 FQGNSA. The CDR3 sequence is 15 residues long. The full variable domain, in which reference TRBV7-2 and TRBJ2-1 provide the parts outside the CDR3, is GAGVSQSPSNKVTEKGKDVELRCDPISGHTALYWYRQSLGQGLEFLIYFQGNSAPDKSGLPSDRFSAERTGGSVSTLTIQRTQQEDSAVYLCASSHGLAANNEQFFGPGTRLTVL.

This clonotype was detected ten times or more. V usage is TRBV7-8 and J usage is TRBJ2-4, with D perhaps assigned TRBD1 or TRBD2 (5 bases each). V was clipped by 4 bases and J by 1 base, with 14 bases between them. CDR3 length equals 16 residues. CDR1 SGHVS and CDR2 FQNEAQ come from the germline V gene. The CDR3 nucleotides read TGTGCCAGCAGCTCGCTTGGGGGAATGGCCAAAAACATTCAGTACTTC. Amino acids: CASSSLGGMAKNIQYF.

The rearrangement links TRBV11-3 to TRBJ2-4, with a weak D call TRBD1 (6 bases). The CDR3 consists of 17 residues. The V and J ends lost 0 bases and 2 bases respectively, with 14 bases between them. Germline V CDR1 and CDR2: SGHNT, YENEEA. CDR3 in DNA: TGTGCCAGCAGCTTAGATCCCAGGGGCCATACCAAAAACATTCAGTACTTC. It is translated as CASSLDPRGHTKNIQYF.

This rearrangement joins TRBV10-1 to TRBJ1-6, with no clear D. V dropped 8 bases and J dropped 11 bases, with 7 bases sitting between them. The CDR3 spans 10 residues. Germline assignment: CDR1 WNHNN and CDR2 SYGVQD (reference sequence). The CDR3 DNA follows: TGCGCCAGCGTGGGGACACCCCTCCACTTT. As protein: CASVGTPLHF.

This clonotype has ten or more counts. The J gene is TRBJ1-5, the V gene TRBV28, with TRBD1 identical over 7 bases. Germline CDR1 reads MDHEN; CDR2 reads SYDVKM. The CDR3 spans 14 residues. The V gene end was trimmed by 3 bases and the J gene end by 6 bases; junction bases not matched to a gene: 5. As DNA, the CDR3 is TGTGCCAGCAGTTTTAGAGGGGGCGGTCAGCCCCAGCATTTT. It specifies CASSFRGGGQPQHF.

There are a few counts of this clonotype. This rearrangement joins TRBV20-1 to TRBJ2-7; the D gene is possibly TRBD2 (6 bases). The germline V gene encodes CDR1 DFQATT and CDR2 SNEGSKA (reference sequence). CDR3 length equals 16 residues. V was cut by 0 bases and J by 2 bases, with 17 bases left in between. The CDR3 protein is CSARDPRDSSTYEQYF. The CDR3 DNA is TGCAGTGCTAGAGATCCCCGGGACTCGAGCACCTACGAGCAGTACTTC.

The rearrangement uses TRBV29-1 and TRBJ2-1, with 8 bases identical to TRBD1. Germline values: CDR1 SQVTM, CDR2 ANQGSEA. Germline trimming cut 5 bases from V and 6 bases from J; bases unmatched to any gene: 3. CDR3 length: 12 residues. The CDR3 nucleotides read TGCAGCGTTCACACAGGGGGCAATGAGCAGTTCTTC. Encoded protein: CSVHTGGNEQFF.

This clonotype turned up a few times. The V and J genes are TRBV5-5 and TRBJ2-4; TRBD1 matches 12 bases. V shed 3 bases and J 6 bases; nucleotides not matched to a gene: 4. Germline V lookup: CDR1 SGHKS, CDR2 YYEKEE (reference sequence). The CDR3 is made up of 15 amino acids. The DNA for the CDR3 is TGTGCCAGCAGCTGGGGACAGGGGGCCGGAAACATTCAGTACTTC. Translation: CASSWGQGAGNIQYF.

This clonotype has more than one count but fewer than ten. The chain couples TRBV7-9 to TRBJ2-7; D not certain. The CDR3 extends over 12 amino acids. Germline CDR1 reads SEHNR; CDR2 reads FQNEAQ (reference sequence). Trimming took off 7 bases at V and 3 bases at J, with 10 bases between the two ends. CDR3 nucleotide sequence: TGTGCCAGCACCTGGAACGACTACGAGCAGTACTTC. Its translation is CASTWNDYEQYF.

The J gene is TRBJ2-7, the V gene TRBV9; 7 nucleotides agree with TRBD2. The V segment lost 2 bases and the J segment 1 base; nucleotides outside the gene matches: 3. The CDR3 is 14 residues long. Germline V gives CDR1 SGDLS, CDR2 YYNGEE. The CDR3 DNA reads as TGTGCCAGCAGCGTTCTAGCGGTTTCCTACGAGCAGTACTTC. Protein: CASSVLAVSYEQYF.

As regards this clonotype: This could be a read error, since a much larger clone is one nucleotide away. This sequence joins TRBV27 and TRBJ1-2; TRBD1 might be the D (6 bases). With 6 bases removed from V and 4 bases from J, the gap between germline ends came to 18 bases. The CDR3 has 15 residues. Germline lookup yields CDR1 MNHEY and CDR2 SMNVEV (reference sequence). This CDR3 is CASRELRGAVYGYTF. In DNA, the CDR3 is TGTGCCAGCAGGGAACTCCGGGGGGCCGTCTATGGCTACACCTTC.

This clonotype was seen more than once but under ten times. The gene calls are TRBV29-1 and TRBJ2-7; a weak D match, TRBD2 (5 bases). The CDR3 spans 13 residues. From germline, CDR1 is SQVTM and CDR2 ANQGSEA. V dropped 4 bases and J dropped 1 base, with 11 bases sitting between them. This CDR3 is CSVGAGLSYEQYF. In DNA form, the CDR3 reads TGCAGCGTTGGGGCGGGTCTATCCTACGAGCAGTACTTC.

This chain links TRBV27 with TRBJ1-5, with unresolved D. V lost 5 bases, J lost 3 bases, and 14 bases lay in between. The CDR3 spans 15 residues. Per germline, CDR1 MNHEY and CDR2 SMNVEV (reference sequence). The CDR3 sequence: CASSAFVGNNQPQHF. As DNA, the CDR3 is TGTGCCAGCAGTGCCTTTGTGGGTAACAATCAGCCCCAGCATTTT.

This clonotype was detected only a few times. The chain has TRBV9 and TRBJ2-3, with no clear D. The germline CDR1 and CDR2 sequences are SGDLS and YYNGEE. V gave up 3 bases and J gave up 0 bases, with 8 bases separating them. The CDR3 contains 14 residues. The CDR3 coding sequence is TGTGCCAGCAGCGAGACTGCTAGCACAGATACGCAGTATTTT. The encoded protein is CASSETASTDTQYF.

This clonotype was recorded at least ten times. CDR3 DNA sequence: TGTGCCAGCCGGTGGGGGCGGGGCGGGGAGCTGTTTTTT. Its protein product is CASRWGRGGELFF. The chain uses TRBV2 and TRBJ2-2, with D perhaps being TRBD1 or TRBD2 (6 bases each). The CDR3 runs to 13 residues. V lost 8 bases, J lost 7 bases, and 14 bases lay in between. Germline CDR1 reads SNHLY; CDR2 reads FYNNEI.

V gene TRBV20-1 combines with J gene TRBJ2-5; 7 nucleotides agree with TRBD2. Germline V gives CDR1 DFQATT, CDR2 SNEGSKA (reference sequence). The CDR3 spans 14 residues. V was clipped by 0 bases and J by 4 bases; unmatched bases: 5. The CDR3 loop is CSARDRLAPETQYF. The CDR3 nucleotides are TGCAGTGCTAGAGACCGACTAGCCCCAGAGACCCAGTACTTC.